The 20 T cell receptor beta chains presented below share a single source sample, sequenced in a study of radiotherapy plus CTLA-4 blockade in lung cancer. This table comes from immunoSEQ multiplex PCR, and its TCRdb copy is limited to in-frame clones, with some not included. Of some 46,000 clones listed, 80% to 85% are singletons. This specimen consisted of peripheral blood, obtained from a patient treated with radiotherapy plus ipilimumab. These receptors were collected from a human donor with non-small cell lung cancer who had stable disease on radiotherapy plus ipilimumab.

The J gene is TRBJ1-1, the V gene TRBV19, with D maybe TRBD1 (6 bases). The germline V gene has CDR1 LNHDA and CDR2 SQIVND (reference sequence). Trimming removed 11 bases from V and 11 bases from J, with 24 bases in between. This CDR3 is 13 amino acids long. CDR3 loop: CAVEEGRGRPAFF. The CDR3 nucleotides are TGTGCCGTGGAAGAGGGCAGGGGCCGCCCCGCTTTCTTT.

This clone was detected only a few times. The chain has TRBV4-3 and TRBJ2-3, with 7 bases that match TRBD2. The CDR3 length is 15 residues. Germline CDR1 and CDR2: LGHNA and YSLEER. After removal of 3 bases from V and 2 bases from J, the junction contained 5 bases not matched to a gene. DNA of the CDR3: TGCGCCAGCAGCCAGACCGGGACTAACACAGATACGCAGTATTTT. It encodes CASSQTGTNTDTQYF.

The CDR3 sequence: CASSQGGRAESSYNEQFF. CDR3 bases: TGCGCCAGCAGCCAAGGCGGGAGGGCCGAGAGCTCCTACAATGAGCAGTTCTTC. The J gene is TRBJ2-1, the V gene TRBV4-3, with 9 bases identical to TRBD2. CDR3 length: 18 amino acids. The V gene's germline CDR1 is LGHNA and CDR2 YSLEER. J gave up 0 bases and V 1 base, and 7 bases lay outside the gene matches.

The chain carries TRBV19 and TRBJ1-2; weak D call: TRBD1 (6 bases). CDR3 length: 17 residues. Germline CDR1 and CDR2: LNHDA and SQIVND (reference sequence). Trimming shortened V by 4 bases and J by 7 bases, and 25 bases separated the two germline ends. This CDR3 is CASSTGPRGGKRAGYTF. DNA for the CDR3: TGTGCCAGTAGTACAGGCCCGAGGGGGGGCAAGCGGGCTGGCTACACCTTC.

Here the CDR3 reads CASSLAPRQGENGYTF. CDR3 nucleotide sequence: TGTGCCAGCAGCTTAGCGCCACGACAGGGGGAGAATGGCTACACCTTC. The V and J genes are TRBV7-6 and TRBJ1-2; 9 bases line up with TRBD1. The germline V gene encodes CDR1 SGHVS and CDR2 FNYEAQ. This CDR3 has 16 residues. The V segment lost 0 bases and the J segment 6 bases; nucleotides outside the gene matches: 8. Supplemented by reference TRBV7-6 and TRBJ1-2, the full variable domain reads GAGVSQSPRYKVTKRGQDVALRCDPISGHVSLYWYRQALGQGPEFLTYFNYEAQQDKSGLPNDRFSAERPEGSISTLTIQRTEQRDSAMYRCASSLAPRQGENGYTFGSGTRLTVV.

The V and J genes are TRBV14 and TRBJ2-1, with 9 bases identical to TRBD2. Looked up from germline, CDR1 is SGHDN and CDR2 is FVKESK. CDR3 length: 19 amino acids. V shed 0 bases and J 0 bases; nucleotides not matched to a gene: 9. The CDR3 DNA is TGTGCCAGCAGCCAAGATTTTGGGACTAGCTGCCTCTCCTACAATGAGCAGTTCTTC. As protein: CASSQDFGTSCLSYNEQFF.

The chain has TRBV11-1 and TRBJ2-2; a possible D gene is TRBD1 (6 bases). Trimming left V 5 bases short and J 6 bases short, with 13 bases between. Germline V CDR1 and CDR2: SGHAT, FQDESV (reference sequence). The CDR3 totals 14 residues. DNA for the CDR3: TGTGCCAGCAGCCTCGGCGAGGGGGCCGGGGAGCTGTTTTTT. Translated: CASSLGEGAGELFF.

This chain links TRBV10-3 with TRBJ1-1; 10 nucleotides match TRBD1. CDR3 length: 15 residues. V lost 7 bases to trimming and J lost 5 bases; unmatched junction nucleotides: 10. In germline, CDR1 is ENHRY, CDR2 SYGVKD. CDR3 residues: CAITERDRGWTEAFF. CDR3 nucleotide sequence: TGTGCCATCACCGAAAGGGACAGGGGATGGACTGAAGCTTTCTTT.

This clone rates as medium-sized. J is TRBJ1-1 and V is TRBV29-1; D is perhaps TRBD1 (6 bases). V lost 6 bases to trimming and J lost 1 base, with 15 bases between them. The CDR3 sequence is 14 residues long. The germline gives CDR1 SQVTM, CDR2 ANQGSEA. CDR3 region: CSVNSPGQNTEAFF. The CDR3 DNA is TGCAGCGTGAACTCTCCGGGACAGAACACTGAAGCTTTCTTT.

This chain connects TRBV29-1 to TRBJ2-1; 7 nucleotides align to TRBD2. This CDR3 has 13 amino acids. J lost 9 bases, V lost 4 bases, and 9 bases had no gene match. The germline gives CDR1 SQVTM, CDR2 ANQGSEA. The CDR3 spells CSVGRRERTEQFF. CDR3 in DNA: TGCAGCGTTGGGCGGCGGGAGAGAACTGAGCAGTTCTTC.

This chain connects TRBV28 to TRBJ2-2, with 7 bases identical to TRBD2. CDR1 is MDHEN and CDR2 is SYDVKM in the germline V gene. The V and J ends lost 3 bases and 5 bases, in that order; junction bases with no gene match: 12. This CDR3 has 17 residues. For the CDR3, the DNA is TGTGCCAGCAGTTTCCCCGGGGAGGGAAGAAATACCGGGGAGCTGTTTTTT. Its protein is CASSFPGEGRNTGELFF.

V gene TRBV27 combines with J gene TRBJ1-5, with 10 nucleotides matching TRBD1. The CDR3 consists of 16 residues. Germline assignment: CDR1 MNHEY and CDR2 SMNVEV (reference sequence). Trimming cost V 7 bases and J 5 bases; bases outside gene matches: 11. The CDR3 is CASTPRQGAEDQPQHF. DNA of the CDR3: TGTGCCAGCACACCGAGACAGGGGGCGGAGGATCAGCCCCAGCATTTT.

In its sample, this clone was seen a few times. The CDR3 DNA reads TGTGCCAGCAGTTCCCGCCTCGGTTCGAACACCGGGGAGCTGTTTTTT. It specifies CASSSRLGSNTGELFF. The rearrangement uses TRBV28 and TRBJ2-2; D is uncertain. The CDR3 totals 16 residues. Per germline, CDR1 MDHEN and CDR2 SYDVKM. Trimming removed 4 bases at V and 0 bases at J, with 12 bases between.

The rearrangement links TRBV19 to TRBJ1-5, with D unresolved. Looked up from germline, CDR1 is LNHDA and CDR2 is SQIVND (reference sequence). The ends were cut back, 3 bases at V and 0 bases at J, with 6 bases in the middle. The CDR3 has 14 amino acids. The CDR3 bases are TGTGCCAGTAGTATTTATAGTAGCAATCAGCCCCAGCATTTT. Translating it yields CASSIYSSNQPQHF.

This chain links TRBV7-2 with TRBJ1-2; D possibly corresponds to TRBD1 (6 bases). CDR1 is SGHTA and CDR2 is FQGNSA in the germline V gene. Trimming pared 3 bases from V and 6 bases from J, leaving 14 bases between. The CDR3 consists of 14 residues. The CDR3 DNA reads as TGTGCCAGCAGCTTCGATCGCAGGGGTAATGGCTACACCTTC. Amino acid sequence: CASSFDRRGNGYTF. Full variable domain (rest looked up from reference TRBV7-2 and TRBJ1-2): GAGVSQSPSNKVTEKGKDVELRCDPISGHTALYWYRQSLGQGLEFLIYFQGNSAPDKSGLPSDRFSAERTGGSVSTLTIQRTQQEDSAVYLCASSFDRRGNGYTFGSGTRLTVV.

The CDR3 sequence is CASSNRDRGPGQPQHF. The DNA of the CDR3 is TGTGCCAGCAGCAATCGGGACAGGGGGCCGGGACAGCCCCAGCATTTT. V and J are TRBV5-4 and TRBJ1-5; 12 bases fit TRBD1. The CDR3 runs to 16 residues. CDR1 SGHNT and CDR2 YYREEE come from the germline V gene (reference sequence). V was clipped by 4 bases and J by 7 bases; unmatched bases: 9.

This chain joins TRBV27 and TRBJ2-7; 7 bases agree with TRBD1. The CDR3 extends over 15 amino acids. Germline CDR1 MNHEY, CDR2 SMNVEV (reference sequence). V dropped 3 bases and J dropped 2; count of bases not matched to a gene: 7. CDR3 DNA: TGTGCCAGCAGTTTGGGCCACAGGGGAACCTACGAGCAGTACTTC. It specifies CASSLGHRGTYEQYF.

V usage is TRBV28 and J usage is TRBJ2-1, with 9 bases lining up with TRBD2. V shed 5 bases, J shed 0 bases, and the junction held 8 bases outside the gene matches. The CDR3 has 17 amino acids. Per germline, CDR1 MDHEN and CDR2 SYDVKM. CDR3 bases: TGTGCCAGCAGTGGACTAGCGAGGGGGCACTCCTACAATGAGCAGTTCTTC. It specifies CASSGLARGHSYNEQFF.

This clone was seen only once. One junction end does not reproduce the germline sequence, and a read error may be involved. This chain connects TRBV5-1 to TRBJ2-7, with 7 positions matching TRBD1. Germline V gene data show CDR1 as SGHRS and CDR2 as YFSETQ. This CDR3 has 13 residues. The CDR3 reads CASSQATGDRLVF. Here the CDR3 DNA reads TGCGCCAGCAGCCAGGCTACAGGGGACCGCTTAGTCTTC.

This clone came up a few times. This chain uses TRBV27 with TRBJ2-3, with 10 bases matching TRBD2. Germline V gene data show CDR1 as MNHEY and CDR2 as SMNVEV (reference sequence). The CDR3 extends over 16 amino acids. Germline trimming cut 5 bases from V and 3 bases from J; bases unmatched to any gene: 8. CDR3 protein: CASSLGVAGGTDTQYF. CDR3 coding DNA: TGTGCCAGCAGTCTCGGGGTAGCGGGAGGAACAGATACGCAGTATTTT.